One sample yielded the 9 T cell receptor beta chains listed below, sequenced in a study of cytomegalovirus exposure and HLA in healthy donors. Primers: 60 Vbeta forward and 13 Jbeta reverse. Clones were read by immunoSEQ multiplex PCR, and TCRdb kept only the in-frame ones, dropping some. The table lists about 170,000 clones, less than 80% of them singletons. Specimen: PBMCs. These receptors originate from a female donor in good health and CMV-seronegative.

The genes are TRBV19 and TRBJ2-1, with 14 bases matching TRBD2. The trim removed 0 bases at V and 7 bases at J, leaving 11 bases unmatched. The germline CDR1 and CDR2 sequences are LNHDA and SQIVND (reference sequence). The CDR3 is made up of 19 amino acids. CDR3 nucleotide sequence: TGTGCCAGTAGTATAGACGGGGGACTAGCGGGAGAGGTGTGGAATGAGCAGTTCTTC. Translating gives CASSIDGGLAGEVWNEQFF.

The CDR3 region is CASSPSGYRRTQYF. CDR3 coding DNA: TGTGCCAGCAGCCCTAGTGGCTATAGGAGGACCCAGTACTTC. The J gene is TRBJ2-5, the V gene TRBV7-2; D gene unclear. The CDR3 spans 14 residues. Germline V lookup: CDR1 SGHTA, CDR2 FQGNSA. The V end lost 5 bases, the J end lost 7 bases, and 17 bases lay between the germline ends.

The rearrangement joins TRBV29-1 to TRBJ1-5; a weak D match, TRBD1 (5 bases). The CDR3 sequence is 13 residues long. CDR1 is SQVTM and CDR2 is ANQGSEA in the germline V gene. V shed 7 bases and J shed 7 bases, with 17 bases lying between them. CDR3 residues: CSASLGEDQPQHF. The DNA of the CDR3 is TGCAGCGCCAGCCTAGGGGAAGACCAGCCCCAGCATTTT.

The chain is built from TRBV11-3 and TRBJ2-3; D is perhaps TRBD2 (5 bases). Germline lookup yields CDR1 SGHNT and CDR2 YENEEA. The CDR3 has 14 residues. With 3 bases removed from V and 2 bases from J, the gap between germline ends came to 9 bases. CDR3 protein: CASSLNGVTDTQYF. The CDR3 DNA reads as TGTGCCAGCAGCTTGAACGGGGTCACAGATACGCAGTATTTT.

The chain carries TRBV4-3 and TRBJ1-6, with TRBD1 matching 8 bases. With V trimmed by 1 base and J by 7 bases, 12 bases remained unmatched. Germline CDR1 is LGHNA and CDR2 is YSLEER. CDR3 length: 18 residues. CDR3 sequence: CASSQGTGRSDYNSPLHF. CDR3 coding DNA: TGCGCCAGCAGCCAAGGGACAGGGCGTTCCGATTACAATTCACCCCTCCACTTT.

The chain couples TRBV10-2 to TRBJ2-7; maybe TRBD1 (6 bases). The V gene's germline CDR1 is WSHSY and CDR2 SAAADI. V lost 8 bases to trimming and J lost 1 base, with 18 bases between them. This CDR3 has 15 amino acids. The CDR3 DNA is TGCGCCAGCGGAGAAACAGGGTTGATATCCTACGAGCAGTACTTC. This translates into CASGETGLISYEQYF.

This clone was detected only a few times. V is TRBV30 and J is TRBJ1-6, with a possible D match to TRBD1 (6 bases). The CDR3 runs to 13 residues. V dropped 3 bases and J dropped 6 bases, with 9 bases sitting between them. Germline CDR1 GTSNPN, CDR2 SVGIG (reference sequence). CDR3 DNA: TGTGCCTGGAGCGCACAGGGTAATTCACCCCTCCACTTT. This gives the protein CAWSAQGNSPLHF. Based on the CDR3 plus reference TRBV30 and TRBJ1-6, the full variable domain is SQTIHQWPATLVQPVGSPLSLECTVEGTSNPNLYWYRQAAGRGLQLLFYSVGIGQISSEVPQNLSASRPQDRQFILSSKKLLLSDSGFYLCAWSAQGNSPLHFGNGTRLTVT.

Turning to this clone: At one end the junction does not follow the germline gene, possibly because of a read error. CDR3: CTSSLELGGSFNEQYF. The CDR3 coding sequence is TGCACCAGCAGCTTGGAACTTGGCGGGAGTTTCAACGAGCAGTACTTC. The chain carries TRBV5-1 and TRBJ2-7; 7 bases align to TRBD2. Germline V gene data show CDR1 as SGHRS and CDR2 as YFSETQ. This CDR3 contains 16 residues.

The chain combines TRBV7-2 with TRBJ1-1; D gene ambiguous. V was cut by 5 bases and J by 0 bases, with 13 bases left in between. CDR1 SGHTA and CDR2 FQGNSA come from the germline V gene. The CDR3 is 15 residues long. The CDR3 region is CASSPTPRMNTEAFF. CDR3 DNA sequence: TGTGCCAGCAGCCCTACACCGCGGATGAACACTGAAGCTTTCTTT.